This T cell receptor (beta chain) was captured by sequencing in a study of T cell changes during pregnancy in multiple sclerosis. Only in-frame clones appear in the TCRdb table, and some are missing; sequencing was by immunoSEQ multiplex PCR. The data contain around 19,000 clones, 70% to 90% of them seen just once; the ten biggest clones take up about 9.6%. This clone appeared once. Trimming took off 11 bases at V and 3 bases at J, with 17 bases between the two ends. From germline, CDR1 is MNHNY and CDR2 SVGAGI (reference sequence). The CDR3 is made up of 13 amino acids. The source is a female donor with multiple sclerosis, enrolled in a pregnancy study. V is TRBV6-6 and J is TRBJ2-7; D may be TRBD2 (5 bases). The material was CD8+ T cells from peripheral blood mononuclear cells, obtained after pregnancy. The CDR3 DNA follows: TGTGCCGCTATCGGAGGACCCAGCTACGAGCAGTACTTC. This sequence encodes CAAIGGPSYEQYF.